These 24 T cell receptor beta chains came from one sample sequenced in a study of T-cell memory formation after mild COVID-19. TCRdb analysed the 5' RACE reads with MiXCR anew, one entry per CDR3 protein. The sample has around 530,000 distinct CDR3 sequences; 20% to 25% are singletons. Sequencing used PBMCs or a T cell subset sorted from them (not recorded which). All receptors come from an adult woman who had mild COVID-19 (a few samples of this study predate the infection). Cell type and time point are not known.

This clonotype has a handful of counts. J is TRBJ2-1 and V is TRBV7-2; 8 nucleotides line up with TRBD2. V trimming: 2 bases; J trimming: 6 bases; junction bases outside the gene matches: 12. Germline V gene lookup returns CDR1 SGHTA and CDR2 FQGNSA. This CDR3 contains 17 residues. The CDR3 region is CASSLKSGTRWGNEQFF. Written as DNA, the CDR3 is TGTGCCAGCAGCTTAAAGTCCGGGACTAGATGGGGCAATGAGCAGTTCTTC.

V gene TRBV12-3 or TRBV12-4 combines with J gene TRBJ2-7; the match to TRBD1 covers 8 bases. The CDR3 contains 14 residues. V dropped 6 bases and J dropped 2; count of bases not matched to a gene: 6. The CDR3: CASSDPTGAYEQYF. CDR3 DNA sequence: TGTGCCAGCAGCGATCCGACAGGGGCCTACGAGCAGTACTTC.

Only a few counts were recorded for this clonotype. This sequence joins TRBV7-9 and TRBJ2-5; TRBD1 or TRBD2 may be the D gene (5 bases each). V was clipped by 1 base and J by 5 bases, with 20 bases between them. CDR3 length: 17 amino acids. Germline values: CDR1 SEHNR, CDR2 FQNEAQ (reference sequence). Written as DNA, the CDR3 is TGTGCCAGCAGCTTAGAGGGGTTAGCAGCGGAGAGGGAGACCCAGTACTTC. This encodes CASSLEGLAAERETQYF.

A few counts support this clonotype. The rearrangement uses TRBV15 and TRBJ2-1, with 9 bases that match TRBD2. Losses at the gene ends were 3 bases for V and 13 bases for J; bases not matched to a gene: 4. Germline CDR1 LNHNV, CDR2 YYDKDF (reference sequence). This CDR3 is 12 amino acids long. The CDR3 sequence is CATSSPGLAQFF. CDR3 nucleotide sequence: TGTGCCACCAGCAGTCCGGGACTAGCCCAGTTCTTC.

The CDR3 region has the DNA TGTGCCAGCTCACCAGGGGGACCGGGACAGCAGCCCAATGAGCAGTTCTTC. Its translation: CASSPGGPGQQPNEQFF. The V gene is TRBV18, the J gene TRBJ2-1, with 7 bases identical to TRBD1. The CDR3 is 17 residues long. The ends lost 2 bases at V and 6 bases at J; junction bases unmatched: 13. CDR1 is KGHSH and CDR2 is LQKENI in the germline V gene.

The J gene is TRBJ1-1, the V gene TRBV5-6, with 8 nucleotides matching TRBD1. The CDR3 totals 16 residues. The V gene end was trimmed by 1 base and the J gene end by 0 bases; junction bases not matched to a gene: 5. Germline V lookup: CDR1 SGHDT, CDR2 YYEEEE. CDR3 sequence (DNA): TGTGCCAGCAGCTTGTTCCGGACAGGGTTGAACACTGAAGCTTTCTTT. Residues: CASSLFRTGLNTEAFF.

The CDR3 sequence: CASSLGGSSGGEAFF. DNA of the CDR3: TGTGCCAGCAGTTTAGGCGGCAGCAGTGGGGGTGAAGCTTTCTTT. The chain links TRBV12-3 or TRBV12-4 to TRBJ1-1; D possibly corresponds to TRBD1 (5 bases). This CDR3 region has 15 residues. Trimming stripped 1 base from V and 7 bases from J, with 16 bases between.

This clonotype was picked up a small number of times. The chain has TRBV3-1 and TRBJ2-2; D call uncertain. Per the germline V gene, CDR1 is LGHDT and CDR2 is YNNKEL (reference sequence). The V end lost 0 bases, the J end lost 0 bases, and 5 bases lay between the germline ends. The CDR3 sequence is 15 residues long. The CDR3 nucleotides are TGTGCCAGCAGCCAAGATGGGCCGAACACCGGGGAGCTGTTTTTT. Translation: CASSQDGPNTGELFF.

The chain uses TRBV4-1 and TRBJ1-3; D may be TRBD1 (5 bases). Germline CDR1 and CDR2: MGHRA and YSYEKL. The CDR3 length is 16 residues. Trimming left V 1 base short and J 2 bases short, with 12 bases between. The CDR3 sequence is CASSQAGQVAGNTIYF. As DNA, the CDR3 is TGCGCCAGCAGCCAAGCAGGGCAGGTCGCTGGAAACACCATATATTTT.

The CDR3 is CASSLLSGGAKGNEQFF. The CDR3 DNA is TGTGCCAGCAGTTTACTAAGCGGGGGGGCCAAAGGCAATGAGCAGTTCTTC. This chain links TRBV12-3 or TRBV12-4 with TRBJ2-1, with 10 bases identical to TRBD2. The J segment lost 6 bases and the V segment lost 2 bases, leaving 10 bases of the junction unmatched. The CDR3 runs 17 residues.

This clonotype occurred many times. The V and J genes are TRBV20-1 and TRBJ2-7, with 7 bases matching TRBD2. With 5 bases clipped from V and 4 bases from J, the junction kept 11 bases outside the gene matches. The germline V gene encodes CDR1 DFQATT and CDR2 SNEGSKA (reference sequence). The CDR3 totals 14 residues. CDR3 region: CSAAWPGLKYEQYF. CDR3 bases: TGCAGTGCTGCCTGGCCGGGACTAAAATACGAGCAGTACTTC.

This clonotype was found many times. In nucleotides, the CDR3 is TGTGCCAGCAGCTTAGTGGCCGGCGGGGTCTTCCTCACAGATACGCAGTATTTT. Protein sequence: CASSLVAGGVFLTDTQYF. The chain has TRBV7-9 and TRBJ2-3; a possible D gene is TRBD2 (6 bases). CDR3 length: 18 amino acids. Germline assignment: CDR1 SEHNR and CDR2 FQNEAQ (reference sequence). V was trimmed by 1 base and J by 2 bases, leaving 19 bases between them.

The chain couples TRBV7-3 to TRBJ2-6; D not certain. The length of the CDR3 is 16 residues. Germline CDR1 is SGHTA and CDR2 is FQGTGA. V was shortened by 9 bases and J by 2 bases, with 17 bases between the two germline ends. The CDR3, as DNA: TGTGCCAGTTCCGGGCCATCTTTCGCTGGGGCCAACGTCCTGACTTTC. Its translation is CASSGPSFAGANVLTF.

CDR3 DNA: TGTGCCACCAGTGCCGGGGAGGGCCGAGTCGAAGAGACCCAGTACTTC. It translates to CATSAGEGRVEETQYF. This chain connects TRBV24-1 to TRBJ2-5; 7 bases fit TRBD2. Germline CDR1 is KGHDR and CDR2 is SFDVKD. CDR3 length equals 16 residues. The J segment lost 3 bases and the V segment lost 5 bases, leaving 11 bases of the junction unmatched.

This clonotype has only a few counts. The V and J genes are TRBV15 and TRBJ1-2; no firm D call. The CDR3 loop spans 16 amino acids. The V gene's germline CDR1 is LNHNV and CDR2 YYDKDF (reference sequence). V lost 0 bases, J lost 2 bases, and 13 bases lay in between. As DNA, the CDR3 is TGTGCCACCAGCAGAGATCTTGTAGGAGTAAACTATGGCTACACCTTC. Translation: CATSRDLVGVNYGYTF.

The chain recombines TRBV7-9 with TRBJ2-3, with D possibly matching TRBD1 (6 bases). CDR3 length equals 16 residues. V was cut by 1 base and J by 1 base, with 12 bases left in between. Germline V CDR1 and CDR2: SEHNR, FQNEAQ (reference sequence). DNA for the CDR3: TGTGCCAGCAGCTTAGATCTTACAGGGCGCACAGATACGCAGTATTTT. Residues: CASSLDLTGRTDTQYF.

The J gene is TRBJ2-7, the V gene TRBV5-1, with no clear D. CDR3 length equals 15 residues. Germline V gene data show CDR1 as SGHRS and CDR2 as YFSETQ. Trimming stripped 0 bases from V and 0 bases from J, with 10 bases between. CDR3 in DNA: TGCGCCAGCAGCTTGGGTGCAGGTCACTCCTACGAGCAGTACTTC. Its translation is CASSLGAGHSYEQYF.

This clonotype came up many times. The chain links TRBV6-5 to TRBJ2-4; D is possibly TRBD1 (5 bases). Germline loops: CDR1 MNHEY, CDR2 SVGAGI. The CDR3 runs 19 residues. Trimming removed 5 bases from V and 0 bases from J, with 23 bases in between. The CDR3, as DNA: TGTGCCAGCAGTCCGGCGGACACAGCCGCCCCTCTAGCCAAAAACATTCAGTACTTC. This sequence encodes CASSPADTAAPLAKNIQYF.

V usage is TRBV20-1 and J usage is TRBJ1-5; no clear D. Deletions cut 5 bases from V and 0 bases from J, with 8 bases between. The CDR3 covers 13 residues. The germline gives CDR1 DFQATT, CDR2 SNEGSKA (reference sequence). The CDR3: CSAYENSNQPQHF. The DNA for the CDR3 is TGCAGTGCTTACGAAAATAGCAATCAGCCCCAGCATTTT.

This chain's CDR3 is CSVPYPGGSWDNEQFF. The CDR3 DNA sequence: TGCAGCGTACCCTATCCAGGCGGAAGTTGGGACAATGAGCAGTTCTTC. J is TRBJ2-1 and V is TRBV29-1; D call uncertain. V lost 6 bases to trimming and J lost 5 bases, with 23 bases between them. CDR1 and CDR2 (germline): SQVTM, ANQGSEA. The CDR3 covers 16 residues.

In this sample, this clonotype turned up a few times. The chain employs TRBV11-3 and TRBJ2-5; 12 bases are a match to TRBD1. Trimming at V came to 5 bases and at J to 4 bases, leaving 11 bases not matched to a gene. The length of the CDR3 is 17 residues. CDR1 SGHNT and CDR2 YENEEA come from the germline V gene. CDR3 nucleotides: TGTGCCAGCAGCCCCGCCCGGGACAGGGGGCGGTCAGAGACCCAGTACTTC. Its protein product is CASSPARDRGRSETQYF. Together with reference TRBV11-3 and TRBJ2-5, the CDR3 gives the full variable domain: EAGVVQSPRYKIIEKKQPVAFWCNPISGHNTLYWYLQNLGQGPELLIRYENEEAVDDSQLPKDRFSAERLKGVDSTLKIQPAELGDSAVYLCASSPARDRGRSETQYFGPGTRLLVL.

This clonotype came up once. The rearrangement uses TRBV7-6 and TRBJ1-1; 10 bases agree with TRBD1. Germline V gene sequence: CDR1 SGHVS, CDR2 FNYEAQ. V lost 5 bases, J lost 1 base, and 7 bases stayed unmatched. The CDR3 consists of 16 residues. In DNA, the CDR3 is TGTGCCAGCAGCCCGCGACAGGGGGCAACGAACACTGAAGCTTTCTTT. Amino acids: CASSPRQGATNTEAFF.

V usage is TRBV29-1 and J usage is TRBJ2-7, with D perhaps given as TRBD1 or TRBD2 (5 bases each). This CDR3 contains 13 residues. V was shortened by 3 bases and J by 5 bases, with 14 bases between the two germline ends. The V gene's germline CDR1 is SQVTM and CDR2 ANQGSEA. The CDR3 protein is CSVEAPRGDEQYF. The CDR3 coding sequence is TGCAGCGTTGAGGCCCCCCGGGGCGACGAGCAGTACTTC.

This clonotype appeared a few times. This sequence joins TRBV29-1 and TRBJ2-5; D is ambiguous. Germline CDR1 SQVTM, CDR2 ANQGSEA. V lost 4 bases and J lost 4, with 16 bases in between. This CDR3 is built from 14 residues. The CDR3 loop reads CSVARDARGETQYF. Written as DNA, the CDR3 is TGCAGCGTTGCCCGTGACGCGAGAGGAGAGACCCAGTACTTC.